This T cell receptor beta chain was recovered during a study of blood T cell repertoires in COVID-19. Study-level background: Acute-phase and convalescent COVID-19 samples originated in the United States, Italy and Spain.

Trimming removed 1 base at V and 8 bases at J, with 11 bases between. Germline V gives CDR1 SEHNR, CDR2 FQNEAQ (reference sequence). This CDR3 is built from 13 residues. Repertoires were generated with immunoSEQ multiplex PCR, while TCRdb's copy carries only in-frame clones and drops some. The sample has approximately 210,000 clones, 75% to 85% seen once; the top ten hold roughly 4.5%. The chain employs TRBV7-9 and TRBJ1-1, with D perhaps matching TRBD1 (5 bases). The source material was PBMCs or T cells enriched from blood (not recorded which). The clonotype comes from a man younger than 40 with acute COVID-19. This CDR3 is CASSLEGEGEAFF. CDR3 bases: TGTGCCAGCAGCTTAGAAGGGGAAGGCGAAGCTTTCTTT.